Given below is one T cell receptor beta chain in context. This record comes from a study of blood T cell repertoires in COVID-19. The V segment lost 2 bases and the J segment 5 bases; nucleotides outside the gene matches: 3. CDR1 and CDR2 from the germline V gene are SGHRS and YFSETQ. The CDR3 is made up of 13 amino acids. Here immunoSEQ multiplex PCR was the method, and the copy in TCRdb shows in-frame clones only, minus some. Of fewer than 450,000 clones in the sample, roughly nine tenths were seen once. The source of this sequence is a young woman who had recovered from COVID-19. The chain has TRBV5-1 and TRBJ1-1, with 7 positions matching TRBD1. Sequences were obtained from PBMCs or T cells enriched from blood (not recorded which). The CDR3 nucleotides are TGCGCCAGCAGCTTCGACAGGGAGACTGAAGCTTTCTTT. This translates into CASSFDRETEAFF.